This T cell receptor (beta chain) was recorded in a study of blood T cell repertoires in COVID-19. Study background: The origin of the acute and convalescent COVID-19 samples was the United States, Italy and Spain. T cells, B-cell-depleted T cells, or PBMCs supplied cDNA or gDNA.

Germline V gene sequence: CDR1 SGHAT, CDR2 FQNNGV. V trimming: 5 bases; J trimming: 4 bases; junction bases outside the gene matches: 8. The CDR3 has 15 amino acids. Only in-frame clones appear in the TCRdb table, and some are missing; sequencing was by immunoSEQ multiplex PCR. The sample lists approximately 230,000 clones; 70% to 85% were seen once. Sequenced: peripheral blood. This receptor was taken from a man aged 80 or over with acute or convalescent COVID-19. V and J are TRBV11-2 and TRBJ2-1, with 7 positions matching TRBD2. The DNA of the CDR3 is TGTGCCAGCAGCGCCCCCGGGAGGAAATACAATGAGCAGTTCTTC. It specifies CASSAPGRKYNEQFF.